This T cell receptor beta chain was retrieved from a study of identical twins' blood T cells. Study-level points and caveats: V gene usage reportedly matched far better within twin pairs than unrelated donors. Abundant TCRbeta CDR3s overlapped more between twins than with unrelated donors.

V was trimmed by 4 bases and J by 0 bases, leaving 10 bases between them. There are 15 residues in the CDR3. Germline CDR1 MNHEY, CDR2 SVGAGI. All three twin pairs grew up together with likely shared infections and vaccines. This clonotype came up a few times. Its antigen remains unidentified. In TCRdb, the 5' RACE reads were re-called with MiXCR into one record per CDR3 protein. The sample lists hundreds of thousands of distinct CDR3 sequences; more than 25% were seen once. The sequence was obtained from a woman aged 18-50 years in good health. Sequenced input: PBMCs. The chain links TRBV6-5 to TRBJ2-1; possible D gene TRBD2, 6 bases. The CDR3 loop is CASSSYGSSYNEQFF. The CDR3, as DNA: TGTGCCAGCAGTTCGTACGGGAGCTCCTACAATGAGCAGTTCTTC.